The following is a T cell receptor (beta chain) sequence with its context. Antigen unknown. This record belongs to a study of beta chain features in type 1 diabetes. Isolated RNA was reverse transcribed in full, so expressed TCRB transcripts were sequenced. Method: immunoSEQ multiplex PCR; TCRdb's copy keeps in-frame clones and lacks some. The sample includes some 160,000 clones, 6.5% to 10% of them seen just once. This CDR3 is built from 18 residues. CDR1 and CDR2 from the germline V gene are SGHDN and FVKESK. J lost 2 bases, V lost 0 bases, and 9 bases had no gene match. Findings and limits, study-wide: Researchers reported that naive, central memory and Treg TCRB repertoires appeared more similar in patients than in healthy donors. Among patients with Type 1 diabetes, TCRB CDR3s were moderately but significantly shorter in every one of the four CD4+ subsets.

The receptor's source is a woman aged 18-35 years with type 1 diabetes. The chain links TRBV14 to TRBJ2-3, with 9 bases matching TRBD2. Material for sequencing was central memory CD4+ T cells from blood. In DNA, the CDR3 is TGTGCCAGCAGCCAAGATAGGGCTAGCGGGACCCCCACAGATACGCAGTATTTT. Its protein product is CASSQDRASGTPTDTQYF.